This TCR beta chain is from a study of PD-1 blockade in classical Hodgkin lymphoma. Study as a whole: With a 2-week interval, patients received intravenous nivolumab at 3 mg/kg.

Repertoires were generated with immunoSEQ multiplex PCR, while TCRdb's copy carries only in-frame clones and drops some. This table has about 14,000 clones, 70% to 90% appearing once. Each of the patients experienced relapse following autologous stem cell transplantation, and their brentuximab vedotin exposure differed. This clone qualifies as medium-sized. The sample holds other DNA sequences that translate to the same CDR3. Germline V CDR1 and CDR2: MNHEY, SMNVEV (reference sequence). V lost 0 bases and J 4 bases, leaving 7 bases between the germline ends. This CDR3 has 13 residues. V usage is TRBV27 and J usage is TRBJ2-7; no reliable D call. The sequence came from a human donor with classical Hodgkin lymphoma. The sequences come from peripheral blood mononuclear cells (PBMCs), collected at baseline. CDR3 nucleotides: TGTGCCAGCAGTTTATCGCTAGGGTACGAGCAGTACTTC. Translation gives CASSLSLGYEQYF.